Given below is one T cell receptor beta chain in context. The record originates from a study of blood T cell repertoires in COVID-19. Study overall: Sites in the United States, Italy and Spain provided acute and convalescent COVID-19 samples. Sources were T cells, B-cell-depleted T cells, or PBMCs; the material itself was cDNA or gDNA.

This CDR3 has 15 amino acids. V lost 3 bases, J lost 0 bases, and 7 bases stayed unmatched. Germline V gene lookup returns CDR1 GTSNPN and CDR2 SVGIG (reference sequence). Original analysis: Amplification of reference gene primers provided the estimated nucleated cell counts. TCRdb's copy holds only in-frame clones and misses some; the assay was immunoSEQ multiplex PCR. The V and J calls and the clone size are those of that table, but D and trimming were determined from the DNA. The sample has about 260,000 clones; over 75% are singletons. This receptor was identified in a human donor in a cohort sampled during active COVID-19. The chain combines TRBV30 with TRBJ1-2; 7 bases map to TRBD1. Sequencing input: peripheral blood. The CDR3 sequence: CAWRFTGAPNYGYTF. CDR3 bases: TGTGCCTGGAGATTCACAGGGGCCCCTAACTATGGCTACACCTTC.